This T cell receptor (beta chain) was identified in a study of blood T cell repertoires in COVID-19. From germline, CDR1 is LNHDA and CDR2 SQIVND (reference sequence). The CDR3 spans 16 residues. V was pared by 8 bases and J by 3 bases, with 20 bases between. Study processing details: How many nucleated cells were present was estimated from reference gene primer amplification. Here immunoSEQ multiplex PCR was the method, and the copy in TCRdb shows in-frame clones only, minus some. Clone size and the V and J calls come from that table; the DNA yielded D and trimming. The data hold 300,000 to 350,000 clones, with over 80% observed a single time. This clone appeared a few times. Cohort placement rested on clinical history that participants reported themselves.

This receptor was identified in a man younger than 40 who had recovered from COVID-19. This rearrangement joins TRBV19 to TRBJ1-5; D is unclear. The sample taken for sequencing was PBMCs or T cells enriched from blood (not recorded which). CDR3 nucleotides: TGTGCCAGTCATAGGGCAGGAGGGAAAAACAATCAGCCCCAGCATTTT. Protein product: CASHRAGGKNNQPQHF.